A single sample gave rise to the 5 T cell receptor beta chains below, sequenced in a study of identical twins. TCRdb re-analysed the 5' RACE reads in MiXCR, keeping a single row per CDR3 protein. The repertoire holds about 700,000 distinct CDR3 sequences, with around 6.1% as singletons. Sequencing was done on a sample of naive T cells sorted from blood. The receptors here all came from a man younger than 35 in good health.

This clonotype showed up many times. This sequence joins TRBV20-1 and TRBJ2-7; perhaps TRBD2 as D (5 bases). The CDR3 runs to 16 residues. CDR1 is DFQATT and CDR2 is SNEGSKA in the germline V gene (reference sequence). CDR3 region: CSLRANKVLHGYEQYF. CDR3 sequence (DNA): TGCAGCCTGCGGGCTAATAAGGTACTCCACGGTTACGAGCAGTACTTC.

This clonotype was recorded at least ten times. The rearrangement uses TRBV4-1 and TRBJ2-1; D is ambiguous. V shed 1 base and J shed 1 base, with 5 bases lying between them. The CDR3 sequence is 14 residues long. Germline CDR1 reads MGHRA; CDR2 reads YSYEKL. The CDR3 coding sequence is TGCGCCAGCAGCCAAGGCTGGTCCTACAATGAGCAGTTCTTC. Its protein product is CASSQGWSYNEQFF.

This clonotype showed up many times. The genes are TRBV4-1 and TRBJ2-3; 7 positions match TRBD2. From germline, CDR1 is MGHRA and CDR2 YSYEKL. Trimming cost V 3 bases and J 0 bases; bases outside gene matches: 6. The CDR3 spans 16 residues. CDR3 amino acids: CASSHLGLTSTDTQYF. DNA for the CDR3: TGCGCCAGCAGCCATCTGGGACTAACTAGCACAGATACGCAGTATTTT.

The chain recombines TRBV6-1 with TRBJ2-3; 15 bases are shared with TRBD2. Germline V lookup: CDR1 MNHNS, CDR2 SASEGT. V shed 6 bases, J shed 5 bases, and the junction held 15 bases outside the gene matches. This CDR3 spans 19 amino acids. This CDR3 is CASSHDGTSGRPRVDTQYF. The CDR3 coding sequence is TGTGCCAGCAGCCACGACGGGACTAGCGGGAGGCCAAGGGTAGATACGCAGTATTTT.

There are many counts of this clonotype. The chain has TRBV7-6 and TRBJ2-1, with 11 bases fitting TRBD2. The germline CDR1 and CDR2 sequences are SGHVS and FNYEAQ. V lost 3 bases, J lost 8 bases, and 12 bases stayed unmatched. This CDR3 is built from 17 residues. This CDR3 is CASSFSVPGLAVDEQFF. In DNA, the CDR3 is TGTGCCAGCAGCTTTTCAGTACCGGGACTAGCGGTCGATGAGCAGTTCTTC.